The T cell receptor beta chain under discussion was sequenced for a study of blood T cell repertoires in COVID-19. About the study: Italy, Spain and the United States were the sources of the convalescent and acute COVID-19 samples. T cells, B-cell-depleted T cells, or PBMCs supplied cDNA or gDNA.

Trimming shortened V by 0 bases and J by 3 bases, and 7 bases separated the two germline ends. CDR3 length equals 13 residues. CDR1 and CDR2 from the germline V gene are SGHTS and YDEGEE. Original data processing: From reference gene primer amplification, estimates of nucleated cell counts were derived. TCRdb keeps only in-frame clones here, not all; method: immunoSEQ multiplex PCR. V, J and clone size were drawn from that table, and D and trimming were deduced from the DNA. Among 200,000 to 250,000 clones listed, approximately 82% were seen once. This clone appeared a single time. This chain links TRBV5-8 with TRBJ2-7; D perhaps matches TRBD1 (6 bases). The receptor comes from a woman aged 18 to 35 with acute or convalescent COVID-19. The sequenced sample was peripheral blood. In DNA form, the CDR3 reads TGTGCCAGCAGCTTGGGACAGGACTACGAGCAGTACTTC. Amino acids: CASSLGQDYEQYF.